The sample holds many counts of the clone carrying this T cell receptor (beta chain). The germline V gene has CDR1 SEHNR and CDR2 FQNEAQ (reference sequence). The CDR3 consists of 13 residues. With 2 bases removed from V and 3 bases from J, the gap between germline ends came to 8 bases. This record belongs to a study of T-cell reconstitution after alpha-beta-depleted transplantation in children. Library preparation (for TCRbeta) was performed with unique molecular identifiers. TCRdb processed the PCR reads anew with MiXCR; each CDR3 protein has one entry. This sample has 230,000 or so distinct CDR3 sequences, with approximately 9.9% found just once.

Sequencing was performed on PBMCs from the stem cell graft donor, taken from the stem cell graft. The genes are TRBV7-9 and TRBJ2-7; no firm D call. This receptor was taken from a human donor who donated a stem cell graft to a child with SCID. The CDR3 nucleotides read TGTGCCAGCAGCTTATCCCCAGACTACGAGCAGTACTTC. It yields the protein CASSLSPDYEQYF.